The 14 T cell receptor beta chains listed next were all sequenced from one sample in a study of Graves' ophthalmopathy and Graves' hyperthyroidism. TCR beta CDR3 regions were amplified from RNA transcripts. Amplification began with first-round RT-PCR using HTBI primers, then second-round multiplex PCR was performed. TCRdb ran MiXCR on the multiplex PCR reads and lists one entry per CDR3 protein. The sample lists 900,000 to 1,200,000 distinct CDR3 sequences; about 40% were seen once. Source material: peripheral blood or thyroid tissue (not recorded which). These receptors were obtained from an adult man with Graves' hyperthyroidism.

The rearrangement uses TRBV20-1 and TRBJ1-1, with 9 bases matching TRBD1. Trimming cost V 0 bases and J 1 base; bases outside gene matches: 3. Per the germline V gene, CDR1 is DFQATT and CDR2 is SNEGSKA (reference sequence). The CDR3 is made up of 15 amino acids. CDR3 sequence reads: CSARDLDRGNTEAFF. The CDR3 DNA reads TGCAGTGCTAGAGATCTGGACAGGGGGAACACTGAAGCTTTCTTT.

The rearrangement joins TRBV10-3 to TRBJ2-1; 12 bases are a match to TRBD2. J gave up 5 bases and V 6 bases, and 14 bases lay outside the gene matches. Germline V gene lookup returns CDR1 ENHRY and CDR2 SYGVKD. This CDR3 spans 18 amino acids. The CDR3 protein is CAIRGLAGLSTPDNEQFF. The CDR3 DNA reads TGTGCCATCAGAGGACTAGCGGGACTTTCAACCCCTGACAATGAGCAGTTCTTC.

As regards this clonotype: Being one base from a much bigger clone, this may be a read error. This rearrangement joins TRBV10-3 to TRBJ1-5, with D possibly TRBD1 on 6 matching bases. V was shortened by 8 bases and J by 7 bases, with 15 bases between the two germline ends. CDR3 length: 13 residues. CDR1 is ENHRY and CDR2 is SYGVKD in the germline V gene. CDR3 sequence (DNA): TGTGCCATCCATCGGGACACGGGACAGCCCCAGCATTTT. This gives the protein CAIHRDTGQPQHF.

The chain is built from TRBV5-1 and TRBJ2-2, with 9 nucleotides matching TRBD1. Germline CDR1 is SGHRS and CDR2 is YFSETQ. With 2 bases clipped from V and 0 bases from J, the junction kept 11 bases outside the gene matches. The CDR3 is 19 residues long. The CDR3 DNA reads as TGCGCCAGCAGCTTAAAGGGACAGGGTGTGTGGTCGAACACCGGGGAGCTGTTTTTT. Encoded protein: CASSLKGQGVWSNTGELFF. The complete variable domain, with remaining parts taken from reference TRBV5-1 and TRBJ2-2, reads KAGVTQTPRYLIKTRGQQVTLSCSPISGHRSVSWYQQTPGQGLQFLFEYFSETQRNKGNFPGRFSGRQFSNSRSEMNVSTLELGDSALYLCASSLKGQGVWSNTGELFFGEGSRLTVL.

This clonotype was detected a few times. The CDR3 sequence: CASSYSSTGTNEKLFF. The DNA for the CDR3 is TGTGCCAGCAGTTACTCGAGTACAGGGACTAATGAAAAACTGTTTTTT. J is TRBJ1-4 and V is TRBV6-5, with a weak D call TRBD1 (6 bases). Trimming took off 0 bases at V and 2 bases at J, with 10 bases between the two ends. This CDR3 contains 16 residues. Germline V CDR1 and CDR2: MNHEY, SVGAGI.

The sample holds a few counts of this clonotype. V is TRBV15 and J is TRBJ2-2; 7 bases are shared with TRBD1. The CDR3 runs to 14 residues. V trimming: 3 bases; J trimming: 5 bases; junction bases outside the gene matches: 3. CDR1 is LNHNV and CDR2 is YYDKDF in the germline V gene (reference sequence). CDR3 residues: CATSRTGITGELFF. CDR3 nucleotides: TGTGCCACCAGCAGGACAGGGATAACCGGGGAGCTGTTTTTT.

This chain uses TRBV7-9 with TRBJ1-5; D unclear. CDR3 length: 14 amino acids. Trimming removed 2 bases from V and 5 bases from J, with 10 bases in between. The germline V gene has CDR1 SEHNR and CDR2 FQNEAQ (reference sequence). The CDR3 reads CASSLNLGDQPQHF. The CDR3 DNA reads TGTGCCAGCAGCTTAAATTTGGGCGATCAGCCCCAGCATTTT.

The table lists this clonotype with many counts. The gene calls are TRBV9 and TRBJ2-6; a weak D match, TRBD2 (6 bases). Trimming removed 3 bases at V and 0 bases at J, with 19 bases between. This CDR3 has 19 residues. Germline V gene lookup returns CDR1 SGDLS and CDR2 YYNGEE. The CDR3 DNA reads as TGTGCCAGCAGCGGTGATTGGGGGGAGCTCCCCTCTGGGGCCAACGTCCTGACTTTC. The encoded protein is CASSGDWGELPSGANVLTF.

Ten or more counts support this clonotype. The chain has TRBV19 and TRBJ1-5; D uncertain. The V end lost 0 bases, the J end lost 10 bases, and 7 bases lay between the germline ends. The germline CDR1 and CDR2 sequences are LNHDA and SQIVND (reference sequence). There are 12 residues in the CDR3. The CDR3 region is CASSIETTPQHF. The CDR3 DNA reads as TGTGCCAGTAGTATAGAGACAACACCCCAGCATTTT.

This clonotype occurred many times. The rearrangement uses TRBV13 and TRBJ2-7; D gene unclear. There are 16 residues in the CDR3. V was trimmed by 5 bases and J by 7 bases, leaving 24 bases between them. Germline assignment: CDR1 PRHDT and CDR2 FYEKMQ (reference sequence). For the CDR3, the DNA is TGTGCCAGCAGCCCACGTACCGGACCGTCCGTGGGAGAGCAGTACTTC. As protein: CASSPRTGPSVGEQYF. Looking up the rest from reference TRBV13 and TRBJ2-7 gives the full variable domain: AAGVIQSPRHLIKEKRETATLKCYPIPRHDTVYWYQQGPGQDPQFLISFYEKMQSDKGSIPDRFSAQQFSDYHSELNMSSLELGDSALYFCASSPRTGPSVGEQYFGPGTRLTVT.

The rearrangement uses TRBV29-1 and TRBJ1-5; TRBD1 aligns across 10 bases. Germline V CDR1 and CDR2: SQVTM, ANQGSEA. Trimming at V came to 8 bases and at J to 6 bases, leaving 10 bases not matched to a gene. This CDR3 region has 14 residues. The CDR3 DNA sequence: TGCAGCAAGGGACAGGGGTACGAGGGTCAGCCCCAGCATTTT. As protein: CSKGQGYEGQPQHF.

This clonotype showed up many times. The genes are TRBV7-8 and TRBJ1-2, with 12 bases matching TRBD1. Germline V gene data show CDR1 as SGHVS and CDR2 as FQNEAQ. The J segment lost 2 bases and the V segment lost 5 bases, leaving 15 bases of the junction unmatched. The CDR3 contains 19 residues. CDR3: CASSQPRMGQGAQNYGYTF. For the CDR3, the DNA is TGTGCCAGCAGCCAACCGCGAATGGGACAGGGGGCACAGAACTATGGCTACACCTTC.

This clonotype has at least ten counts. The chain joins TRBV7-2 to TRBJ2-5; 9 bases agree with TRBD2. Unmatched junction bases numbered 12, after V lost 5 bases and J lost 5 bases. This CDR3 has 16 residues. CDR1 is SGHTA, CDR2 FQGNSA, per germline. As DNA, the CDR3 is TGTGCCAGCAGCCTAGGTAGCGGGAGAAAGGGGGAGACCCAGTACTTC. Its protein is CASSLGSGRKGETQYF.

In this sample, this clonotype turned up a few times. The rearrangement joins TRBV10-3 to TRBJ1-6; 10 bases are a match to TRBD1. Germline lookup yields CDR1 ENHRY and CDR2 SYGVKD. V lost 11 bases, J lost 7 bases, and 8 bases stayed unmatched. The CDR3 consists of 14 residues. The CDR3, as DNA: TGTGCCTCAGGGGGGACAGGGGCCAATTCACCCCTCCACTTT. Protein: CASGGTGANSPLHF.